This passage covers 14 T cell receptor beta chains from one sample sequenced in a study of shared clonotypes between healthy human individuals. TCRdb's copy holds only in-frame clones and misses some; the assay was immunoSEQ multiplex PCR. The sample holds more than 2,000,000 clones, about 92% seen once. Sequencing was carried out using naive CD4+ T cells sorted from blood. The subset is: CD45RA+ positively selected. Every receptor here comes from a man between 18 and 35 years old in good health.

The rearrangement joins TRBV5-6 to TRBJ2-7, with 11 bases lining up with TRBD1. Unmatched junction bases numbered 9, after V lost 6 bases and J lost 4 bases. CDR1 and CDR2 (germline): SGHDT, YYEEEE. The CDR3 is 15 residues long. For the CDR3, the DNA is TGTGCCAGCACCGACCCGGGGACAGGGGGATACGAGCAGTACTTC. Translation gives CASTDPGTGGYEQYF.

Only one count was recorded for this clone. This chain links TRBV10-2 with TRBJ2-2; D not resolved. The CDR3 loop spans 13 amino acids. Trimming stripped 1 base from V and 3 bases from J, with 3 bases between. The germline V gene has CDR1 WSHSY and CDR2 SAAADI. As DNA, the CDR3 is TGCGCCAGCAGTGAGTGGTACACCGGGGAGCTGTTTTTT. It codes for CASSEWYTGELFF.

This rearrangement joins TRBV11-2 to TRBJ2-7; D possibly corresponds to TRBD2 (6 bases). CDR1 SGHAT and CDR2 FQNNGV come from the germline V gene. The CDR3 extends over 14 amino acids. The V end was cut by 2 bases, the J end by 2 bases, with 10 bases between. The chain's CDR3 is CASSLSGVPYEQYF. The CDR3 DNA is TGTGCCAGCAGCTTATCGGGAGTGCCCTACGAGCAGTACTTC.

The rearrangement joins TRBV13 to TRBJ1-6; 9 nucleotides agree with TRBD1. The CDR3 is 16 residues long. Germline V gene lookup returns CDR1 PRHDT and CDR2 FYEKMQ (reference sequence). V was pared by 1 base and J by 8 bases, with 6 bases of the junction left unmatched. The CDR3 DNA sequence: TGTGCCAGCAGCTTAGAAGGGACAGGGACACATTCACCCCTCCACTTT. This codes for CASSLEGTGTHSPLHF.

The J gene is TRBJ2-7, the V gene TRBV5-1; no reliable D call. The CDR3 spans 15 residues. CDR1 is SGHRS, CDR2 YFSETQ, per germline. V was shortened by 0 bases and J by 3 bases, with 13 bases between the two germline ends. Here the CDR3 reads CASSLVAGVFYEQYF. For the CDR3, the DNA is TGCGCCAGCAGCTTGGTGGCAGGCGTCTTCTACGAGCAGTACTTC. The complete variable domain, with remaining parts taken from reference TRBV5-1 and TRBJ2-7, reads KAGVTQTPRYLIKTRGQQVTLSCSPISGHRSVSWYQQTPGQGLQFLFEYFSETQRNKGNFPGRFSGRQFSNSRSEMNVSTLELGDSALYLCASSLVAGVFYEQYFGPGTRLTVT.

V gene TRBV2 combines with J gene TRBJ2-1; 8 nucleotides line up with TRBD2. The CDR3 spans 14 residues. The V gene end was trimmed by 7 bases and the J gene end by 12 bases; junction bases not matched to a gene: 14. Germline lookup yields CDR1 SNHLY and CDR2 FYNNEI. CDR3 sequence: CASMRTSGFYLQFF. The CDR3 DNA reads TGTGCCAGCATGCGAACTAGCGGATTTTACCTGCAGTTCTTC.

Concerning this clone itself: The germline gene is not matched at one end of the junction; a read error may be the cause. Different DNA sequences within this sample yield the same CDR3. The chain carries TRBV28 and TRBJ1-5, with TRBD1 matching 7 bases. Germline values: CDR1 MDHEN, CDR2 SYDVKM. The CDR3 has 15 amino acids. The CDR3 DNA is TGTGCCAGTAGTTTAGACAGGGTTTTATACCAGCCCCAGCATTTT. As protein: CASSLDRVLYQPQHF.

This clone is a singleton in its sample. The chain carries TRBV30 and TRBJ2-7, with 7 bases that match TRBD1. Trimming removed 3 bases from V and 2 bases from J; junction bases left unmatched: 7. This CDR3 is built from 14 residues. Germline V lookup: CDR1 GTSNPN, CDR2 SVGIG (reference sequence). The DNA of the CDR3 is TGTGCCTGGAGGATGACAGGGACCACCTACGAGCAGTACTTC. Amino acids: CAWRMTGTTYEQYF. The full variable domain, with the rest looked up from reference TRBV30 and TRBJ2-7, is SQTIHQWPATLVQPVGSPLSLECTVEGTSNPNLYWYRQAAGRGLQLLFYSVGIGQISSEVPQNLSASRPQDRQFILSSKKLLLSDSGFYLCAWRMTGTTYEQYFGPGTRLTVT.

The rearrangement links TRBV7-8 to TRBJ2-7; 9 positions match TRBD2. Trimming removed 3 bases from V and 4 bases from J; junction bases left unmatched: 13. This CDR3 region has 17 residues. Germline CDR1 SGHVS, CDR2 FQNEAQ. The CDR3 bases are TGTGCCAGCAGCTTCCCTGCAATAGCGGGAGAAAAGTACGAGCAGTACTTC. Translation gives CASSFPAIAGEKYEQYF.

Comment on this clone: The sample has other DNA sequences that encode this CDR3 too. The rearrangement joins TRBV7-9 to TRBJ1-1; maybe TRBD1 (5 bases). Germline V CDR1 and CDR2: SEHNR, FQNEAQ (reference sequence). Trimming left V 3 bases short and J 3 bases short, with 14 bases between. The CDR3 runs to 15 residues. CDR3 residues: CASSLGGGRDTEAFF. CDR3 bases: TGTGCCAGCAGCTTGGGCGGGGGTCGGGACACTGAAGCTTTCTTT.

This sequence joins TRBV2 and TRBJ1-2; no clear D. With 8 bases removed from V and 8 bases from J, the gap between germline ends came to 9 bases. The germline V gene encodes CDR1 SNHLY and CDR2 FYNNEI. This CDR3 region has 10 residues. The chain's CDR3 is CASWGGGYTF. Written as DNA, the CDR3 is TGTGCCAGCTGGGGAGGGGGCTACACCTTC. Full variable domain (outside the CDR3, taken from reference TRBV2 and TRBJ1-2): EPEVTQTPSHQVTQMGQEVILRCVPISNHLYFYWYRQILGQKVEFLVSFYNNEISEKSEIFDDQFSVERPDGSNFTLKIRSTKLEDSAMYFCASWGGGYTFGSGTRLTVV.

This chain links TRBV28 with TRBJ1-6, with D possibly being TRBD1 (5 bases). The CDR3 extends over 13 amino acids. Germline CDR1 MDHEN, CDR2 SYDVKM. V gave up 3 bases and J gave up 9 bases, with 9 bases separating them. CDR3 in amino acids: CASSLGGGSPLHF. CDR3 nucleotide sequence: TGTGCCAGCAGTTTGGGGGGTGGTTCACCCCTCCACTTT.

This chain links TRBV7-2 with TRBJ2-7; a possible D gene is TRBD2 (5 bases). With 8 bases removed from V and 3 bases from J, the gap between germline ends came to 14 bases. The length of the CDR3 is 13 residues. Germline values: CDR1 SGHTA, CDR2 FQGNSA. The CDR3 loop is CASSEVDYYEQYF. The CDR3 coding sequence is TGTGCCAGCTCGGAGGTCGATTACTACGAGCAGTACTTC.

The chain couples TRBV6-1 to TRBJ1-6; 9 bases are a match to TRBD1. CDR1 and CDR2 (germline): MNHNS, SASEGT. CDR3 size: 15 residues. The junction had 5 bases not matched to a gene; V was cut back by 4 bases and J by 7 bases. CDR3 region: CASSGSGTGNSPLHF. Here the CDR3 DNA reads TGTGCCAGCAGTGGGTCCGGGACAGGGAATTCACCCCTCCACTTT.